The 18 T cell receptor beta chains below all came from one sample that was sequenced in a study of blood T cell repertoires in COVID-19. Profiled with immunoSEQ multiplex PCR; TCRdb holds only in-frame clones, not every one. The sample lists 200,000 to 250,000 clones; 85% to 90% were seen once. The sequenced material came from peripheral blood. The receptors originated from a woman aged 55-70 years with acute or convalescent COVID-19.

This clone has a single count. The chain links TRBV9 to TRBJ1-1; unclear D gene. CDR1 and CDR2 from the germline V gene are SGDLS and YYNGEE. The CDR3 extends over 14 amino acids. Trimming stripped 0 bases from V and 1 base from J, with 7 bases between. In DNA, the CDR3 is TGTGCCAGCAGCGTAGTTAGAGAGAACACTGAAGCTTTCTTT. The encoded protein is CASSVVRENTEAFF.

The genes are TRBV7-9 and TRBJ2-7; the match to TRBD2 covers 10 bases. This CDR3 region has 16 residues. Germline-derived CDR1 and CDR2 are SEHNR and FQNEAQ (reference sequence). J lost 7 bases, V lost 3 bases, and 12 bases had no gene match. CDR3 sequence (DNA): TGTGCCAGCAGCTTCCCTAGCGGGAGTTTCAAGGGGGAGCAGTACTTC. Protein: CASSFPSGSFKGEQYF.

The V call is TRBV30, the J call TRBJ1-5, with 8 bases aligning to TRBD1. From germline, CDR1 is GTSNPN and CDR2 SVGIG (reference sequence). The V gene end was trimmed by 4 bases and the J gene end by 3 bases; junction bases not matched to a gene: 17. This CDR3 region has 18 residues. CDR3 protein: CAWTPRQGLTGVNQPQHF. CDR3 nucleotide sequence: TGTGCCTGGACCCCCCGGCAGGGATTGACAGGGGTCAATCAGCCCCAGCATTTT.

The chain is built from TRBV6-5 and TRBJ1-1, with no clear D. The CDR3 spans 13 residues. Germline values: CDR1 MNHEY, CDR2 SVGAGI. Trimming cost V 6 bases and J 7 bases, with 15 bases left between them. In nucleotides, the CDR3 is TGTGCCAGCAGGAAAACCGGTCGGGGTGAAGCTTTCTTT. Its translation: CASRKTGRGEAFF.

V gene TRBV11-1 combines with J gene TRBJ2-3, with TRBD1 matching 9 bases. The junction had 7 bases not matched to a gene; V was cut back by 6 bases and J by 3 bases. The germline V gene has CDR1 SGHAT and CDR2 FQDESV (reference sequence). The CDR3 totals 15 residues. CDR3 protein: CASRGNRGQTDTQYF. DNA of the CDR3: TGTGCCAGCAGAGGGAACAGGGGGCAGACAGATACGCAGTATTTT.

Worth noting for this clone: Within the sample, other DNA sequences also encode this same CDR3. The rearrangement links TRBV6-6 to TRBJ1-5, with 9 nucleotides matching TRBD1. The V segment lost 5 bases and the J segment 2 bases; nucleotides outside the gene matches: 4. Looked up from germline, CDR1 is MNHNY and CDR2 is SVGAGI (reference sequence). The CDR3 has 15 residues. CDR3 amino acids: CASSLQGAGNQPQHF. The CDR3 nucleotides read TGTGCCAGCAGTCTACAGGGGGCTGGCAATCAGCCCCAGCATTTT.

This clone has just a few counts. V and J are TRBV19 and TRBJ1-3, with TRBD1 identical over 7 bases. The CDR3 has 14 residues. The germline gives CDR1 LNHDA, CDR2 SQIVND (reference sequence). The V and J ends lost 9 bases and 4 bases, in that order; junction bases with no gene match: 9. In DNA form, the CDR3 reads TGTGCCAGCAGTCCCCAGGGGGACGGAAACACCATATATTTT. It encodes CASSPQGDGNTIYF.

The V gene is TRBV12-3 or TRBV12-4, the J gene TRBJ1-1; tentative D call: TRBD1 (6 bases). This CDR3 has 13 residues. V lost 7 bases to trimming and J lost 0 bases, with 9 bases between them. DNA of the CDR3: TGTGCCAGCACCGAGGGGGTGAACACTGAAGCTTTCTTT. It codes for CASTEGVNTEAFF.

This rearrangement joins TRBV28 to TRBJ2-7, with D possibly TRBD2 on 5 matching bases. Germline V gene lookup returns CDR1 MDHEN and CDR2 SYDVKM. V lost 5 bases and J 3 bases, leaving 23 bases between the germline ends. CDR3 length equals 17 residues. CDR3 bases: TGTGCCAGCAGTCTGCCAACGGACCCCGGAGGAGGCTACGAGCAGTACTTC. It translates to CASSLPTDPGGGYEQYF.

The chain links TRBV6-5 to TRBJ1-1, with a tentative D call TRBD1 (5 bases). Germline V gives CDR1 MNHEY, CDR2 SVGAGI. The germline V and J ends were trimmed by 2 bases and 5 bases, with 9 bases remaining between them. The CDR3 runs 13 residues. The CDR3 DNA reads as TGTGCCAGCAGTTACGAGGGACTTACTGAAGCTTTCTTT. Translating it yields CASSYEGLTEAFF.

This chain links TRBV19 with TRBJ1-2, with D maybe TRBD1 (6 bases). Germline CDR1 is LNHDA and CDR2 is SQIVND (reference sequence). V was trimmed by 6 bases and J by 4 bases, leaving 9 bases between them. This CDR3 spans 12 amino acids. In DNA form, the CDR3 reads TGTGCCAGTAGAGAGACAGGCTATGGCTACACCTTC. As protein: CASRETGYGYTF.

This chain links TRBV12-3 or TRBV12-4 with TRBJ1-2; D is possibly TRBD1 (6 bases). The CDR3 is 13 amino acids. V gave up 7 bases and J gave up 2 bases, with 11 bases separating them. CDR3 DNA: TGTGCCAGCAACGTTGGGGGCAACTATGGCTACACCTTC. Protein: CASNVGGNYGYTF.

The chain links TRBV19 to TRBJ2-1; maybe TRBD2 (6 bases). CDR3 length: 16 residues. Germline loops: CDR1 LNHDA, CDR2 SQIVND (reference sequence). With 5 bases removed from V and 8 bases from J, the gap between germline ends came to 22 bases. The CDR3 DNA is TGTGCCAGTAGTTCACCTCCGGGACTGACAAACGATGAGCAGTTCTTC. Its protein is CASSSPPGLTNDEQFF. The full variable domain, in which reference TRBV19 and TRBJ2-1 provide the parts outside the CDR3, is DGGITQSPKYLFRKEGQNVTLSCEQNLNHDAMYWYRQDPGQGLRLIYYSQIVNDFQKGDIAEGYSVSREKKESFPLTVTSAQKNPTAFYLCASSSPPGLTNDEQFFGPGTRLTVL.

This chain connects TRBV5-6 to TRBJ2-7, with 10 bases lining up with TRBD1. The CDR3 extends over 15 amino acids. Germline V lookup: CDR1 SGHDT, CDR2 YYEEEE. After removal of 6 bases from V and 3 bases from J, the junction contained 9 bases not matched to a gene. CDR3 loop: CASIVAGTGVYEQYF. The CDR3 DNA reads TGTGCCAGCATCGTTGCTGGGACAGGGGTCTACGAGCAGTACTTC.

This chain connects TRBV11-2 to TRBJ2-7, with D possibly matching TRBD1 (5 bases). Germline CDR1 SGHAT, CDR2 FQNNGV. Trimming pared 5 bases from V and 0 bases from J, leaving 14 bases between. This CDR3 is 15 amino acids long. The CDR3: CASSPSQVISYEQYF. The CDR3 DNA sequence: TGTGCCAGCAGCCCGTCACAGGTAATCTCCTACGAGCAGTACTTC.

With regard to this clone: Other DNA sequences in the sample encode the same CDR3. This chain joins TRBV6-5 and TRBJ2-7; a weak D match, TRBD2 (5 bases). This CDR3 has 13 residues. Germline CDR1 and CDR2: MNHEY and SVGAGI. V was pared by 0 bases and J by 6 bases, with 9 bases between. CDR3 protein: CASSYSRASEQYF. In DNA, the CDR3 is TGTGCCAGCAGTTACTCGAGGGCTTCCGAGCAGTACTTC.

This chain joins TRBV30 and TRBJ2-7; TRBD2 matches at 7 bases. The CDR3 extends over 14 amino acids. With V trimmed by 0 bases and J by 0 bases, 2 bases remained unmatched. Germline V CDR1 and CDR2: GTSNPN, SVGIG (reference sequence). CDR3 sequence: CAWSVGGSSYEQYF. CDR3 nucleotides: TGTGCCTGGAGTGTGGGAGGGAGCTCCTACGAGCAGTACTTC.

The CDR3 protein is CASSVAGTALRGNEKLFF. As DNA, the CDR3 is TGTGCCAGCAGCGTGGCCGGGACAGCCTTAAGGGGAAATGAAAAACTGTTTTTT. V gene TRBV9 combines with J gene TRBJ1-4, with 7 bases that match TRBD1. Germline lookup yields CDR1 SGDLS and CDR2 YYNGEE. Germline trimming cut 2 bases from V and 5 bases from J; bases unmatched to any gene: 15. This CDR3 contains 18 residues.